This T cell receptor (beta chain) emerged from a study of sequential checkpoint blockade in melanoma. Germline-derived CDR1 and CDR2 are SGHRS and YFSETQ. The CDR3 consists of 13 residues. The V end lost 1 base, the J end lost 2 bases, and 7 bases lay between the germline ends. Treatment reported: randomized to nivolumab then ipilimumab (arm A) or the reverse (arm B). Here immunoSEQ multiplex PCR was the method, and the copy in TCRdb shows in-frame clones only, minus some. The sample contains about 20,000 clones, around 77% of which appear only once. This chain joins TRBV5-1 and TRBJ2-7; D not certain. This specimen consisted of CD8+ T cells sorted from blood (inferred from file names), obtained from a patient given nivolumab and ipilimumab in sequence. The source is a human donor with melanoma. The DNA for the CDR3 is TGCGCCAGCAGCTTGCGGTTAGCCTACGAGCAGTACTTC. It specifies CASSLRLAYEQYF. Supplemented by reference TRBV5-1 and TRBJ2-7, the full variable domain reads KAGVTQTPRYLIKTRGQQVTLSCSPISGHRSVSWYQQTPGQGLQFLFEYFSETQRNKGNFPGRFSGRQFSNSRSEMNVSTLELGDSALYLCASSLRLAYEQYFGPGTRLTVT.